The 29 T cell receptor beta chains reported below all come from one sample, sequenced in a study of Ad26.COV2.S vaccination and SARS-CoV-2 variants. Sequencing used immunoSEQ multiplex PCR; TCRdb keeps in-frame clones, though not all of them. This sample yields 300,000 to 400,000 clones, of which around 87% are seen a single time; 3.4% belongs to the top ten. Treatment noted: some 20 received Ad26.COV2.S at low or high dose, single or two shots; about five received placebo; per-sample allocation not given. Samples came from day 63 after the first vaccine or placebo injection. Here the sequenced sample was peripheral blood, taken in a trial of Ad26.COV2.S vaccine versus placebo. Receptors were obtained from a person between 18 and 65 years old who received the Ad26.COV2.S COVID-19 vaccine or a placebo.

This rearrangement joins TRBV4-1 to TRBJ1-5, with D perhaps TRBD1 (5 bases). This CDR3 spans 16 amino acids. Germline V gives CDR1 MGHRA, CDR2 YSYEKL. The germline V and J ends were trimmed by 2 bases and 4 bases, with 15 bases remaining between them. Written as DNA, the CDR3 is TGCGCCAGCAGCCAACCCGAACTTGGGGGAAATCAGCCCCAGCATTTT. Encoded protein: CASSQPELGGNQPQHF.

V gene TRBV5-1 combines with J gene TRBJ1-2; possibly TRBD1 for D (5 bases). The CDR3 runs to 14 residues. Germline V lookup: CDR1 SGHRS, CDR2 YFSETQ. Deletions cut 0 bases from V and 3 bases from J, with 9 bases between. The CDR3 bases are TGCGCCAGCAGCTTGGGGGACCGCGACTATGGCTACACCTTC. Amino acids: CASSLGDRDYGYTF.

The CDR3 is CASSELSEHNEKLFF. CDR3 nucleotide sequence: TGCGCCAGCAGTGAGTTATCGGAACACAATGAAAAACTGTTTTTT. V gene TRBV10-2 combines with J gene TRBJ1-4; D call uncertain. V was pared by 1 base and J by 5 bases, with 11 bases between. The CDR3 is 15 residues long. Looked up from germline, CDR1 is WSHSY and CDR2 is SAAADI.

This chain joins TRBV11-2 and TRBJ1-6, with TRBD1 as a possible D gene (5 bases). V was cut by 5 bases and J by 10 bases, with 21 bases left in between. Germline V lookup: CDR1 SGHAT, CDR2 FQNNGV. CDR3 size: 16 residues. The CDR3 loop reads CASSIPTPVGGSPLHF. In DNA, the CDR3 is TGTGCCAGCAGCATCCCGACACCGGTGGGGGGGTCACCCCTCCACTTT.

The CDR3 here is CASSLELGVAEKLFF. The CDR3 DNA reads TGTGCCAGCAGCCTGGAGTTGGGGGTAGCCGAAAAACTGTTTTTT. The V and J genes are TRBV7-8 and TRBJ1-4, with D possibly TRBD1 on 5 matching bases. The germline V gene encodes CDR1 SGHVS and CDR2 FQNEAQ. The CDR3 is 15 residues long. The germline V and J ends were trimmed by 5 bases and 8 bases, with 18 bases remaining between them.

This sequence joins TRBV7-3 and TRBJ2-1, with 11 nucleotides matching TRBD2. The CDR3 spans 19 residues. Germline V gene sequence: CDR1 SGHTA, CDR2 FQGTGA. J was trimmed by 4 bases and V by 2 bases; bases with no gene match: 13. The CDR3 DNA reads TGTGCCAGCAGCTTACTGTCCCCCCAGGGACTAGCGGCTTACAATGAGCAGTTCTTC. Encoded protein: CASSLLSPQGLAAYNEQFF.

V gene TRBV5-8 combines with J gene TRBJ1-3, with D possibly matching TRBD1 (5 bases). The CDR3 loop spans 15 amino acids. The V gene lost 3 bases and the J gene lost 1 base, with 11 bases spanning the gap. Per the germline V gene, CDR1 is SGHTS and CDR2 is YDEGEE. The CDR3 DNA is TGTGCCAGCAGCTGGGGGGGGAGATCTGGAAACACCATATATTTT. This sequence encodes CASSWGGRSGNTIYF.

This sequence joins TRBV9 and TRBJ1-2; TRBD1 matches at 8 bases. Germline CDR1 SGDLS, CDR2 YYNGEE. The CDR3 extends over 14 amino acids. V lost 4 bases and J lost 4; bases outside the gene matches: 6. The CDR3 loop is CASSPGQGPYGYTF. CDR3 in DNA: TGTGCCAGCAGCCCCGGACAGGGCCCCTATGGCTACACCTTC.

In its sample, this clone was seen a few times. The CDR3 region is CADKPGLRTGELFF. CDR3 DNA sequence: TGTGCCGACAAACCGGGACTCCGCACCGGGGAGCTGTTTTTT. The V and J genes are TRBV2 and TRBJ2-2, with D possibly matching TRBD2 (6 bases). V lost 11 bases, J lost 4 bases, and 17 bases lay in between. This CDR3 contains 14 residues. Per germline, CDR1 SNHLY and CDR2 FYNNEI.

This clone showed up just a few times. V and J are TRBV4-1 and TRBJ2-7; TRBD1 is a possible D gene (5 bases). The germline V gene encodes CDR1 MGHRA and CDR2 YSYEKL. Trimming shortened V by 0 bases and J by 2 bases, and 11 bases separated the two germline ends. The CDR3 is 15 residues long. In DNA, the CDR3 is TGCGCCAGCAGCCAAGAGCCGACAGCCACCTACGAGCAGTACTTC. This encodes CASSQEPTATYEQYF.

The V and J genes are TRBV19 and TRBJ2-7, with a possible D match to TRBD2 (5 bases). CDR1 is LNHDA and CDR2 is SQIVND in the germline V gene (reference sequence). CDR3 length: 14 amino acids. V was cut by 5 bases and J by 2 bases, with 13 bases left in between. CDR3 loop: CASSLRDLPYEQYF. CDR3 nucleotide sequence: TGTGCCAGTAGTCTCCGGGATCTTCCCTACGAGCAGTACTTC.

The chain links TRBV19 to TRBJ2-7; D gene ambiguous. V was clipped by 3 bases and J by 0 bases, with 6 bases between them. The CDR3 spans 13 residues. CDR1 LNHDA and CDR2 SQIVND come from the germline V gene (reference sequence). DNA for the CDR3: TGTGCCAGTAGTATTGGCTACTCCTACGAGCAGTACTTC. It yields the protein CASSIGYSYEQYF. Full variable domain (missing parts from reference TRBV19 and TRBJ2-7): DGGITQSPKYLFRKEGQNVTLSCEQNLNHDAMYWYRQDPGQGLRLIYYSQIVNDFQKGDIAEGYSVSREKKESFPLTVTSAQKNPTAFYLCASSIGYSYEQYFGPGTRLTVT.

The chain is built from TRBV5-5 and TRBJ2-7, with 8 bases fitting TRBD1. V was pared by 4 bases and J by 0 bases, with 9 bases of the junction left unmatched. Per germline, CDR1 SGHKS and CDR2 YYEKEE (reference sequence). The CDR3 is 16 residues long. For the CDR3, the DNA is TGTGCCAGCAGCGCCGGGACAGGCCAAAGCTCCTACGAGCAGTACTTC. It specifies CASSAGTGQSSYEQYF. The variable domain in full, completed from reference TRBV5-5 and TRBJ2-7, reads DAGVTQSPTHLIKTRGQQVTLRCSPISGHKSVSWYQQVLGQGPQFIFQYYEKEERGRGNFPDRFSARQFPNYSSELNVNALLLGDSALYLCASSAGTGQSSYEQYFGPGTRLTVT.

The rearrangement joins TRBV18 to TRBJ1-2; possible D gene TRBD1, 6 bases. V lost 3 bases and J lost 6, with 23 bases in between. The CDR3 runs 17 residues. CDR1 KGHSH and CDR2 LQKENI come from the germline V gene. The CDR3 DNA follows: TGTGCCAGCTCACCCTACACCGGACAGAGCAAAAGGGATGGCTACACCTTC. Protein sequence: CASSPYTGQSKRDGYTF.

The chain recombines TRBV14 with TRBJ1-1, with no clear D. V gave up 1 base and J gave up 9 bases, with 12 bases separating them. The germline V gene has CDR1 SGHDN and CDR2 FVKESK. The CDR3 spans 13 residues. The CDR3 DNA reads as TGTGCCAGCAGCCAAGTTAGGCGGCAGAAAGCTTTCTTT. Its protein is CASSQVRRQKAFF.

The gene calls are TRBV10-3 and TRBJ1-4, with D possibly matching TRBD1 (5 bases). The V gene lost 2 bases and the J gene lost 7 bases, with 8 bases spanning the gap. CDR1 ENHRY and CDR2 SYGVKD come from the germline V gene. This CDR3 spans 13 amino acids. This CDR3 reads CAISEGTGEKLFF. The CDR3 nucleotides read TGTGCCATCAGTGAGGGGACGGGTGAAAAACTGTTTTTT.

The gene calls are TRBV5-4 and TRBJ2-2; 7 bases agree with TRBD1. CDR1 and CDR2 (germline): SGHNT, YYREEE (reference sequence). The trim removed 6 bases at V and 1 base at J, leaving 6 bases unmatched. The CDR3 runs to 15 residues. The CDR3 DNA follows: TGTGCCAGCATCCCAGACAGGGTGAACACCGGGGAGCTGTTTTTT. Translating gives CASIPDRVNTGELFF.

CDR3 in amino acids: CASSLGGPDTQYF. CDR3 coding DNA: TGTGCCAGCAGCTTGGGGGGGCCAGATACGCAGTATTTT. The chain combines TRBV7-9 with TRBJ2-3; D is perhaps TRBD2 (7 bases). The V gene's germline CDR1 is SEHNR and CDR2 FQNEAQ (reference sequence). The CDR3 has 13 amino acids. The V end lost 3 bases, the J end lost 4 bases, and 8 bases lay between the germline ends.

V usage is TRBV5-5 and J usage is TRBJ1-2; no firm D call. This CDR3 comprises 13 residues. The V end lost 2 bases, the J end lost 3 bases, and 8 bases lay between the germline ends. CDR1 SGHKS and CDR2 YYEKEE come from the germline V gene (reference sequence). The CDR3 spells CASSFPSDYGYTF. The DNA of the CDR3 is TGTGCCAGCAGCTTCCCTTCTGACTATGGCTACACCTTC.

The rearrangement uses TRBV7-3 and TRBJ2-3; 12 positions agree with TRBD2. The CDR3 sequence is 16 residues long. In germline, CDR1 is SGHTA, CDR2 FQGTGA. Trimming removed 0 bases from V and 9 bases from J; junction bases left unmatched: 7. CDR3 coding DNA: TGTGCCAGCAGCTTAACGACTAGCGGGGGCGTCACAACGCAGTATTTT. Its translation: CASSLTTSGGVTTQYF. Full variable domain (outside the CDR3, taken from reference TRBV7-3 and TRBJ2-3): GAGVSQTPSNKVTEKGKYVELRCDPISGHTALYWYRQSLGQGPEFLIYFQGTGAADDSGLPNDRFFAVRPEGSVSTLKIQRTERGDSAVYLCASSLTTSGGVTTQYFGPGTRLTVL.

This sequence joins TRBV3-1 (or the pseudogene TRBV3-2) and TRBJ1-3; D is undetermined. V was clipped by 0 bases and J by 4 bases, with 13 bases between them. The CDR3 totals 16 residues. Germline CDR1 and CDR2: LGHDT and YNNKEL (reference sequence). CDR3: CASSQDPSFSGNTIYF. CDR3 DNA: TGTGCCAGCAGCCAAGACCCGTCCTTCTCGGGAAACACCATATATTTT.

The V and J genes are TRBV15 and TRBJ1-2, with 9 bases matching TRBD1. J gave up 8 bases and V 0 bases, and 7 bases lay outside the gene matches. The CDR3 has 15 amino acids. Looked up from germline, CDR1 is LNHNV and CDR2 is YYDKDF (reference sequence). CDR3 nucleotide sequence: TGTGCCACCAGCAGAGATCATGGGACAGGGTTCGGCTACACCTTC. This encodes CATSRDHGTGFGYTF. The full variable domain, with the rest looked up from reference TRBV15 and TRBJ1-2, is DAMVIQNPRYQVTQFGKPVTLSCSQTLNHNVMYWYQQKSSQAPKLLFHYYDKDFNNEADTPDNFQSRRPNTSFCFLDIRSPGLGDTAMYLCATSRDHGTGFGYTFGSGTRLTVV.

The chain carries TRBV30 and TRBJ2-3; D may be TRBD2 (5 bases). V was trimmed by 4 bases and J by 5 bases, leaving 7 bases between them. The germline CDR1 and CDR2 sequences are GTSNPN and SVGIG (reference sequence). The CDR3 sequence is 11 residues long. The CDR3 here is CAWIRGDTQYF. Written as DNA, the CDR3 is TGTGCCTGGATACGGGGAGATACGCAGTATTTT.

This clone was seen once. The chain recombines TRBV29-1 with TRBJ1-2; D is possibly TRBD1 (5 bases). Germline V lookup: CDR1 SQVTM, CDR2 ANQGSEA. The CDR3 is 13 amino acids. V lost 6 bases and J 7 bases, leaving 18 bases between the germline ends. This chain's CDR3 is CSVALAGRAGYTF. The CDR3 DNA reads TGCAGCGTCGCCCTAGCAGGGCGTGCTGGCTACACCTTC.

The chain recombines TRBV27 with TRBJ1-1; D ambiguous. V was clipped by 3 bases and J by 2 bases, with 10 bases between them. Germline-derived CDR1 and CDR2 are MNHEY and SMNVEV (reference sequence). The CDR3 extends over 14 amino acids. CDR3 amino acids: CASSLGHLNTEAFF. As DNA, the CDR3 is TGTGCCAGCAGTTTGGGTCACCTAAACACTGAAGCTTTCTTT.

A few counts support this clone. The chain couples TRBV6-5 to TRBJ2-3, with 8 nucleotides matching TRBD1. Per the germline V gene, CDR1 is MNHEY and CDR2 is SVGAGI. The CDR3 covers 14 residues. V dropped 5 bases and J dropped 1; count of bases not matched to a gene: 2. The CDR3 coding sequence is TGTGCCAGCAGTCTGACAGGGGGCACAGATACGCAGTATTTT. It codes for CASSLTGGTDTQYF.

CDR3 loop: CATSRDLRTLNEKLFF. DNA for the CDR3: TGTGCCACCAGCAGAGATTTGCGGACTCTTAATGAAAAACTGTTTTTT. V usage is TRBV15 and J usage is TRBJ1-4; D remains ambiguous. Germline V gene data show CDR1 as LNHNV and CDR2 as YYDKDF (reference sequence). V shed 0 bases and J shed 4 bases, with 12 bases lying between them. The CDR3 is 16 residues long. Complete variable domain (other parts from reference TRBV15 and TRBJ1-4): DAMVIQNPRYQVTQFGKPVTLSCSQTLNHNVMYWYQQKSSQAPKLLFHYYDKDFNNEADTPDNFQSRRPNTSFCFLDIRSPGLGDTAMYLCATSRDLRTLNEKLFFGSGTQLSVL.

This chain uses TRBV4-2 with TRBJ2-7; 9 nucleotides align to TRBD2. CDR1 is LGHNA and CDR2 is YNFKEQ in the germline V gene. This CDR3 contains 14 residues. Trimming cost V 0 bases and J 6 bases; bases outside gene matches: 3. The CDR3 spells CASSQERGGREQYF. The CDR3 DNA follows: TGTGCCAGCAGCCAAGAGCGGGGGGGCCGCGAGCAGTACTTC.

The rearrangement links TRBV5-6 to TRBJ2-2; D gene ambiguous. Looked up from germline, CDR1 is SGHDT and CDR2 is YYEEEE. Trimming removed 3 bases from V and 1 base from J, with 13 bases in between. This CDR3 spans 16 amino acids. In DNA form, the CDR3 reads TGTGCCAGCAGCTCAAACAGATTCGAGAACACCGGGGAGCTGTTTTTT. Encoded protein: CASSSNRFENTGELFF.